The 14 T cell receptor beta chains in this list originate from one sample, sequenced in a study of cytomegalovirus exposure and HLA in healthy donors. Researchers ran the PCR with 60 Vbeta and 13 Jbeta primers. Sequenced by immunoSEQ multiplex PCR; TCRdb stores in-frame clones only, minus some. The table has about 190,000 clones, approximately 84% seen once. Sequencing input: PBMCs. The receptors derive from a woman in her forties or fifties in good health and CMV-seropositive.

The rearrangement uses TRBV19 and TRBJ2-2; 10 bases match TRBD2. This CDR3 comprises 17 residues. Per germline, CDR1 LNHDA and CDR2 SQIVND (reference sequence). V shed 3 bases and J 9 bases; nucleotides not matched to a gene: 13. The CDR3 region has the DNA TGTGCCAGTAGTATTTCGGCTAGCGGGGGCCTTCTCCGGGAGCTGTTTTTT. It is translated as CASSISASGGLLRELFF.

CDR3 amino acids: CASSGSGGAIYTDTQYF. CDR3 nucleotides: TGTGCCAGCAGCGGGAGCGGGGGGGCGATCTATACAGATACGCAGTATTTT. The J gene is TRBJ2-3, the V gene TRBV27; 10 bases match TRBD2. The V gene end was trimmed by 6 bases and the J gene end by 3 bases; junction bases not matched to a gene: 12. The CDR3 consists of 17 residues. Germline-derived CDR1 and CDR2 are MNHEY and SMNVEV (reference sequence).

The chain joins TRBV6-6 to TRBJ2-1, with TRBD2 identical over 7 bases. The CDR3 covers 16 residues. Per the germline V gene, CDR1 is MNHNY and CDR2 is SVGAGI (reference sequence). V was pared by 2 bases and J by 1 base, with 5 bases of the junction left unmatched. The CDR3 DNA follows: TGTGCCAGCAGTTACACCTCGGGGGGATCCTACAATGAGCAGTTCTTC. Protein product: CASSYTSGGSYNEQFF.

CDR3 DNA: TGTGCCAGCAGCGTACTAGAGACAGATACGCAGTATTTT. It translates to CASSVLETDTQYF. The rearrangement uses TRBV5-4 and TRBJ2-3, with D perhaps matching TRBD2 (5 bases). Germline V CDR1 and CDR2: SGHNT, YYREEE (reference sequence). The V end was cut by 4 bases, the J end by 3 bases, with 9 bases between. This CDR3 is built from 13 residues.

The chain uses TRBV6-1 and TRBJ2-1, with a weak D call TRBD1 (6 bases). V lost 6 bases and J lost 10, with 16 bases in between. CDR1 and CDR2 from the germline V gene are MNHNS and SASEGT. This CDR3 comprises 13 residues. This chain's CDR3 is CASSNGGPLEQFF. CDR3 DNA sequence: TGTGCCAGCAGCAATGGGGGCCCTCTGGAGCAGTTCTTC.

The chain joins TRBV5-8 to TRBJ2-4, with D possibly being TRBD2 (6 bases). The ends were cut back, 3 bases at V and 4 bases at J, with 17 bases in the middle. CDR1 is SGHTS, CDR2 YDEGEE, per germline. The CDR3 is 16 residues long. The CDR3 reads CASSSYYSRGKNIQYF. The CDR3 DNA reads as TGTGCCAGCAGCTCCTATTACTCGCGGGGAAAAAACATTCAGTACTTC.

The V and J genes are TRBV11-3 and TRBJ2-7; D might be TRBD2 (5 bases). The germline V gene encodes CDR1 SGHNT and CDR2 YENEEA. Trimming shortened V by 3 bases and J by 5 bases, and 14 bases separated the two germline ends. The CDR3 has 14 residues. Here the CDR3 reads CASSFAGVEDEQYF. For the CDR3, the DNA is TGTGCCAGCAGCTTCGCCGGGGTGGAGGACGAGCAGTACTTC.

The CDR3 here is CATRRGDYGYTF. In DNA form, the CDR3 reads TGTGCCACCCGGCGGGGGGACTATGGCTACACCTTC. The rearrangement uses TRBV6-5 and TRBJ1-2, with D perhaps TRBD1 (5 bases). Germline V gene lookup returns CDR1 MNHEY and CDR2 SVGAGI. The CDR3 contains 12 residues. The ends were cut back, 10 bases at V and 3 bases at J, with 12 bases in the middle.

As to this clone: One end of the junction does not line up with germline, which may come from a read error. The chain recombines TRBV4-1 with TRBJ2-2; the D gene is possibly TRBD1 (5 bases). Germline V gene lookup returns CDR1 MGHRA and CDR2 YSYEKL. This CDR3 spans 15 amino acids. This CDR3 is CASSQVTGNTGELFF. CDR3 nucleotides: TGTGCCAGCAGCCAAGTCACAGGGAACACCGGGGAGCTGTTTTTT.

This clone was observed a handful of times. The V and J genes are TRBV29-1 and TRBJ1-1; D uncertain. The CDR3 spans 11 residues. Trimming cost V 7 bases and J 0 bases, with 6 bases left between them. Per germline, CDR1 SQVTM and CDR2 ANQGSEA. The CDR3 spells CSASLNTEAFF. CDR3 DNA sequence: TGCAGCGCCTCCTTGAACACTGAAGCTTTCTTT.

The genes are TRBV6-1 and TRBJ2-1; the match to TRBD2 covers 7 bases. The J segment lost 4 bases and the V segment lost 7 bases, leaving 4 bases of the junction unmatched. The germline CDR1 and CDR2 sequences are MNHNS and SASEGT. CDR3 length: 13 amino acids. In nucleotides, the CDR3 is TGTGCCAGCAAGCGGGGAGATTACAATGAGCAGTTCTTC. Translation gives CASKRGDYNEQFF.

The CDR3 protein is CASSRGDRGRDTEAFF. As DNA, the CDR3 is TGCGCCAGCAGTCGCGGGGACAGGGGGCGAGACACTGAAGCTTTCTTT. This chain links TRBV23-1 with TRBJ1-1, with 12 bases aligning to TRBD1. TRBV23-1 is an ORF for which the function is uncertain. The V segment lost 4 bases and the J segment 3 bases; nucleotides outside the gene matches: 6. The CDR3 is 16 amino acids.

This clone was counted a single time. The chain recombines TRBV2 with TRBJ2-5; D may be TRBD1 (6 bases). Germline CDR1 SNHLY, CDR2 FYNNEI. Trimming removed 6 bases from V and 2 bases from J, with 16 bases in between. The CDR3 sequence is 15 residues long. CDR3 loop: CASSPSPGQQETQYF. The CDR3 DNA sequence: TGTGCCAGCAGCCCCAGCCCGGGACAACAAGAGACCCAGTACTTC.

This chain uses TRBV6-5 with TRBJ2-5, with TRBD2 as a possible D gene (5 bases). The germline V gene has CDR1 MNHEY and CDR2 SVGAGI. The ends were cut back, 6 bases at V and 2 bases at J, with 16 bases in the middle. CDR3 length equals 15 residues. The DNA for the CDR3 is TGTGCCAGCAGCTTGGAGGACCGCAGTCAAGAGACCCAGTACTTC. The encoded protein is CASSLEDRSQETQYF.